This T cell receptor beta chain was profiled in a study of tumor-infiltrating lymphocytes in primary liver carcinoma. Findings and caveats of the study: CD8+ and CD4+ repertoires went uncompared, the samples being bulk unsorted.

Starting material of 500 ng total RNA yielded TCR beta cDNA via a constant-region primer. ARM-PCR, slightly modified, supplied the TCR beta libraries through three nested multiplex PCR rounds. In the first two PCR rounds, TRBV1-TRBV30 forward primers were paired with a C-beta reverse primer, and each round lasted around 10 cycles. TCRdb independently ran MiXCR on the multiplex PCR reads; one entry per CDR3 protein. The sample lists hundreds of thousands of distinct CDR3 sequences, nearly 60% occurring once. Unsorted whole blood served as the source of blood RNA, and germline DNA was extracted as well. Preoperatively, peripheral blood was drawn, around 4 milliliters in total. The CDR3 is 15 amino acids. CDR1 and CDR2 from the germline V gene are SEHNR and FQNEAQ (reference sequence). Losses at the gene ends were 5 bases for V and 5 bases for J; bases not matched to a gene: 9. Details on this clonotype: Its antigen is not identified.

The sequence was collected from a woman aged 30 to 39 with primary liver carcinoma and hepatitis B virus infection. The rearrangement joins TRBV7-9 to TRBJ2-5, with TRBD2 matching over 9 bases. The material sequenced was peripheral blood. The CDR3 protein is CASSLLAGNAETQYF. As DNA, the CDR3 is TGTGCCAGCAGCCTACTAGCGGGCAATGCGGAGACCCAGTACTTC.